This is a list of T cell receptor beta chains from one sample in a study of blood T cell repertoires in COVID-19. Sequencing used immunoSEQ multiplex PCR; TCRdb keeps in-frame clones, though not all of them. Of 45,000 to 65,000 clones in the sample, around 80% were seen once. The sequenced material came from peripheral blood. The origin of the receptors is an elderly woman with COVID-19, enrolled during active disease. CDR3s include the opening cysteine and the closing phenylalanine or tryptophan. D genes are given only for firm matches. Clone size is not always given. Where it is, it says once, few, many or a class for expanded clones.

J | D | V | size | DNA | CDR3
TRBJ1-1 | NA | TRBV7-8 | NA | TGTGCCAGCAGCTTAGGGCAGGGGCCTCTCCGTAATCCTGAAGCTTTCTTT | CASSLGQGPLRNPEAFF
TRBJ2-4 | NA | TRBV6-1 | NA | TGTGCCAGCAGTGAGGAGGGGCGCGGAAGCGTGTCCAAAAACATTCAGTACTTC | CASSEEGRGSVSKNIQYF
TRBJ2-1 | NA | TRBV6-5 | NA | TGTGCCAGCAACAAAGGGGGGGGAGGTTACAATGAGCAGTTCTTC | CASNKGGGGYNEQFF
TRBJ2-2 | NA | TRBV30 | once | TGTGCCTGGGGCAGGGGATCCGGGGAGCTGTTTTTT | CAWGRGSGELFF
TRBJ2-7 | NA | TRBV3-1/TRBV3-2 | NA | TGTGCCAGCAGCGCTATGTCGGGGTATGGTGAGCAGTACTTC | CASSAMSGYGEQYF
TRBJ2-7 | NA | TRBV6-1 | few | TGTGCCAGCAGTGAATTGCGGGGCTCCCCCTACGAGCAGTACTTC | CASSELRGSPYEQYF
TRBJ2-2 | TRBD1 | TRBV7-8 | NA | TGTGCCAGCAGACAGGGGTGGATGACCGGGGAGCTGTTTTTT | CASRQGWMTGELFF
TRBJ1-2 | NA | TRBV10-2 | NA | TGCGCCAGCAACCCGACAACCAACTATGGCTACACCTTC | CASNPTTNYGYTF
TRBJ1-4 | NA | TRBV28 | many | TGTGCCAGCAGTTTCGGGGGGCGGGCAAAACTGTTTTTT | CASSFGGRAKLFF
TRBJ1-1 | NA | TRBV5-1 | NA | TGCGCCACCCAGTATGGGGAGAACGCTGAAGCTTTCTTT | CATQYGENAEAFF
TRBJ1-2 | TRBD1 | TRBV18 | NA | TGTGCCAGCTCACGTGGCAGGGGGAACTATGGCTACACCTTC | CASSRGRGNYGYTF
TRBJ2-3 | NA | TRBV19 | once | TGTGCCAGTAGTATGCGAGGGGGGAGGGTTCCAGATACGCAGTATTTT | CASSMRGGRVPDTQYF
TRBJ2-7 | TRBD1 | TRBV2 | NA | TGTGCCAGCACGGTACAGGGGAGCTCCTACGAGCAGTACTTC | CASTVQGSSYEQYF
TRBJ1-2 | NA | TRBV6-5 | NA | TGTGCCAGCAGAAAACAGGGTCCAGCTAACTATGGCTACACCTTC | CASRKQGPANYGYTF
TRBJ1-3 | NA | TRBV5-1 | NA | TGCGCCAGCAGCTTGGGGGGCACTGGAAACACCATATATTTT | CASSLGGTGNTIYF
TRBJ1-2 | NA | TRBV27 | NA | TGTGCCAGCAGTGGGACACTCGGCGGCTACACCTTC | CASSGTLGGYTF
TRBJ2-2 | TRBD2 | TRBV11-2 | NA | TGTGCCAGCAGCCCTGGCTCGTTAGCGGGAGTGGTCGGGGAGCTGTTTTTT | CASSPGSLAGVVGELFF
TRBJ1-1 | NA | TRBV5-5 | NA | TGTGCCAGCAGCGCACGACAGGAGAACACTGAAGCTTTCTTT | CASSARQENTEAFF
TRBJ1-1 | NA | TRBV5-1 | NA | TGCGCCAGCAGCTTGAGTCCGGTGAACACTGAAGCTTTCTTT | CASSLSPVNTEAFF
TRBJ1-1 | NA | TRBV29-1 | few | TGCAGCGTTGAAGGGCGGGGGCTGACTGAAGCTTTCTTT | CSVEGRGLTEAFF
TRBJ1-1 | NA | TRBV11-3 | once | TGTGCCAGCAGCCTTTCATCGACAGCGAACACTGAAGCTTTCTTT | CASSLSSTANTEAFF
TRBJ2-3 | NA | TRBV20-1 | NA | TGCAGTGCCCGCTACACAGATACGCAGTATTTT | CSARYTDTQYF
TRBJ2-2 | NA | TRBV11-2 | NA | TGTGCCAGCACCCCGGGTACCGGGGAGCTGTTTTTT | CASTPGTGELFF
TRBJ2-1 | NA | TRBV3-1/TRBV3-2 | NA | TGTGCCAGCAGCCATGCCAGGTCCTACAATGAGCAGTTCTTC | CASSHARSYNEQFF
TRBJ2-3 | TRBD2 | TRBV6-4 | once | TGTGCCAGCAGCATTAGCGGGCTTAGCACAGATACGCAGTATTTT | CASSISGLSTDTQYF
TRBJ1-1 | NA | TRBV20-1 | NA | TGCAGTGCTTGGTATCGCCAGGAAGCTTTCTTT | CSAWYRQEAFF
TRBJ2-1 | NA | TRBV6-5 | NA | TGTGCCAGCAACTCGCCCGGGGTTGGGCAGTTCTTC | CASNSPGVGQFF
TRBJ2-7 | TRBD2 | TRBV19 | NA | TGTGCCATGCTAGCGGCCTACGAGCAGTACTTC | CAMLAAYEQYF
TRBJ2-3 | TRBD2 | TRBV4-1 | few | TGCGCCAGCAGCCAACCTGGGGCGGGAGGGCTTACGCAGTATTTT | CASSQPGAGGLTQYF
TRBJ1-2 | NA | TRBV6-4 | NA | TGTGCCAGCAGTGAAAGTTGGCAGTCTTATGGCTACACCTTC | CASSESWQSYGYTF
TRBJ1-2 | NA | TRBV12-3/TRBV12-4 | NA | TGTGCCAGCAGTTCCTACAGTTACTATGGCTACACCTTC | CASSSYSYYGYTF
TRBJ2-3 | TRBD1 | TRBV20-1 | NA | TGCAGTGCTAGTAGGGGGCTGACAGATACGCAGTATTTT | CSASRGLTDTQYF
TRBJ2-5 | NA | TRBV11-2 | NA | TGTGCCAGCAGCTCCGTCGGGGAGACCCAGTACTTC | CASSSVGETQYF
TRBJ1-1 | NA | TRBV27 | NA | TGTGCCAGCAGTCCACTTCGGGACAATCCTCGTACTGAAGCTTTCTTT | CASSPLRDNPRTEAFF
TRBJ2-7 | TRBD1 | TRBV19 | NA | TGTGCCAGTAGGTTACAGGGGGATTTTTCCTACGAGCAGTACTTC | CASRLQGDFSYEQYF
TRBJ2-5 | NA | TRBV10-3 | NA | TGTGCCGTGGAAGATGGACAGGGACTACGTACCCCCCAGGTGGAGACCCAGTACTTC | CAVEDGQGLRTPQVETQYF